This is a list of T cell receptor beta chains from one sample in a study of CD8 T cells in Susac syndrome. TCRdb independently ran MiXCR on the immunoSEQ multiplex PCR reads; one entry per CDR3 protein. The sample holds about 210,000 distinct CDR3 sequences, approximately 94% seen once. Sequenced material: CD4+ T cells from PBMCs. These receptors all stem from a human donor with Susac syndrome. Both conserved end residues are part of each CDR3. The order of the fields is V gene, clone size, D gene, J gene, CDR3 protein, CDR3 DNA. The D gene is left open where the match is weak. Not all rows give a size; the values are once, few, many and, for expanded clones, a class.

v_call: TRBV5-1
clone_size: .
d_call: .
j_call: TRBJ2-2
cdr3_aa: CASSLGQTNTGELFF
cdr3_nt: TGCGCCAGCAGCTTGGGACAGACGAACACCGGGGAGCTGTTTTTT

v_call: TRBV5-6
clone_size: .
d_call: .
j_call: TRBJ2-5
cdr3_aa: CASSLVSREETQYF
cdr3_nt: TGTGCCAGCAGCTTGGTGTCGCGGGAAGAGACCCAGTACTTC

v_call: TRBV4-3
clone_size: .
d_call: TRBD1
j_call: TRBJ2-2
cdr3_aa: CASSQGDRRNTGELFF
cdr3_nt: TGCGCCAGCAGCCAAGGGGACAGGAGGAACACCGGGGAGCTGTTTTTT

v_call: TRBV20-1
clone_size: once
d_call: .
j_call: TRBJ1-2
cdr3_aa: CSARVAIGAYGYTF
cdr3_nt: TGCAGTGCTAGAGTGGCTATAGGGGCCTATGGCTACACCTTC

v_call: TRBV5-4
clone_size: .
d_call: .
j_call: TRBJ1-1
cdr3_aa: CASSPASGTEAFF
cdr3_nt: TGTGCCAGCAGCCCGGCGAGCGGCACTGAAGCTTTCTTT

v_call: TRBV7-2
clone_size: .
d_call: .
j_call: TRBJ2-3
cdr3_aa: CASSSQALPSSDTQYF
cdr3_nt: TGTGCCAGCAGCTCACAAGCTCTACCTTCCTCAGATACGCAGTATTTT

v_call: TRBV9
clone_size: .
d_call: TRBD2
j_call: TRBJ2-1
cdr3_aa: CASSVAGLAGGPLTNNEQFF
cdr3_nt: TGTGCCAGCAGCGTAGCCGGACTAGCGGGGGGGCCACTAACAAACAATGAGCAGTTCTTC

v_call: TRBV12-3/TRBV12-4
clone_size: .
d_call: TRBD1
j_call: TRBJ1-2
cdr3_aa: CASSWGQGGYGYTF
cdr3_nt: TGTGCCAGCAGTTGGGGACAGGGGGGCTATGGCTACACCTTC

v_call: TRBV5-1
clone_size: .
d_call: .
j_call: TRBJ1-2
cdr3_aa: CASSSQGEHGYTF
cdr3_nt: TGCGCCAGCAGCTCACAGGGAGAGCATGGCTACACCTTC

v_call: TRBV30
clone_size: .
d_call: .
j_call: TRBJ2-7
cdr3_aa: CAWSALQEQYF
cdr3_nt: TGTGCCTGGAGTGCCTTACAGGAGCAGTACTTC

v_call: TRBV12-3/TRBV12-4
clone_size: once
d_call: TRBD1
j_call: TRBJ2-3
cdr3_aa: CASSSTGTGGTDTQYF
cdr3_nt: TGTGCCAGCAGTTCCACCGGGACAGGGGGGACAGATACGCAGTATTTT

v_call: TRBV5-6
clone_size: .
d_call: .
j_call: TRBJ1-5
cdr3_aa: CASSFSVYSNQPQHF
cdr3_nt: TGTGCCAGCAGCTTTAGCGTTTATAGCAATCAGCCCCAGCATTTT

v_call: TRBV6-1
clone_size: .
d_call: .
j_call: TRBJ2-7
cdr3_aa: CASSTGTPAYEQYF
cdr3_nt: TGTGCCAGCAGTACCGGGACACCGGCCTACGAGCAGTACTTC

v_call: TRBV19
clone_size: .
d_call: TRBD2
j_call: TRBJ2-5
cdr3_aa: CASTPYPGGEETQYF
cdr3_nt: TGTGCCAGTACCCCCTATCCGGGGGGAGAAGAGACCCAGTACTTC

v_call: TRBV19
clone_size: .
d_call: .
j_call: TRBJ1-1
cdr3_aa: CASSTPTNTEAFF
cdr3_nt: TGTGCCAGTAGTACCCCAACGAACACTGAAGCTTTCTTT

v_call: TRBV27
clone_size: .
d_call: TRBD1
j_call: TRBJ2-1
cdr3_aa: CASSLRTGGGNEQFF
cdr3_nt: TGTGCCAGCAGCCTTAGGACAGGGGGGGGCAATGAGCAGTTCTTC

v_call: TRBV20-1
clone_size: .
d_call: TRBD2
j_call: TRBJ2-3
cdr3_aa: CSASFSGRNTDTQYF
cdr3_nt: TGCAGTGCTAGTTTTAGCGGGAGAAACACAGATACGCAGTATTTT

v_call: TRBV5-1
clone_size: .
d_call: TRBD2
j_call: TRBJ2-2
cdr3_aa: CASAPTSRDTGELFF
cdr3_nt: TGCGCCAGCGCCCCGACTAGCCGGGACACCGGGGAGCTGTTTTTT

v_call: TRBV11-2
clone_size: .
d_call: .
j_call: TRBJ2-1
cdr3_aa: CASSLDGGHHQFF
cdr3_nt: TGTGCCAGCAGCTTAGATGGGGGGCACCACCAGTTCTTC

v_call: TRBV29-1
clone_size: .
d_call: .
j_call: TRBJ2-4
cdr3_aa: CSVRPRQAKNIQYF
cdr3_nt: TGCAGCGTTCGCCCGCGCCAGGCCAAAAACATTCAGTACTTC

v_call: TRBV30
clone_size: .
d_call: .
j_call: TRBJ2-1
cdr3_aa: CAWKAALQFF
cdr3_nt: TGTGCCTGGAAGGCAGCCCTGCAGTTCTTC

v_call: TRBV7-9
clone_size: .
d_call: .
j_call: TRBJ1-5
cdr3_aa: CASSLDNNQPQHF
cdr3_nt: TGTGCCAGCAGCTTGGACAACAATCAGCCCCAGCATTTT

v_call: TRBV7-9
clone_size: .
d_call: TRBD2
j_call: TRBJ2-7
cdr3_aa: CASSFGTSGREQYF
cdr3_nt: TGTGCCAGCAGCTTCGGGACTAGCGGGCGCGAGCAGTACTTC

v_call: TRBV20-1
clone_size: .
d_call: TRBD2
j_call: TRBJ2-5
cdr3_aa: CSATGTSGYQETQYF
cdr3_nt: TGCAGTGCTACCGGGACTAGCGGTTACCAAGAGACCCAGTACTTC

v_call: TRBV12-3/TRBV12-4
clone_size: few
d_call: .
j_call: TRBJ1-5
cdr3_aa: CASSYSNQPQHF
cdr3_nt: TGTGCCAGCAGTTATAGCAATCAGCCCCAGCATTTT

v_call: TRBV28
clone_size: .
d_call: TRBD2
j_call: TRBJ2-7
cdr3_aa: CASRRSGGSYEQYF
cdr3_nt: TGTGCCAGCAGGCGGAGCGGGGGGTCCTACGAGCAGTACTTC

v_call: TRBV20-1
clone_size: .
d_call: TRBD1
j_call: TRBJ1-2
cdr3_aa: CSARPPGQAVYGYTF
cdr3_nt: TGCAGTGCTAGACCCCCCGGACAGGCTGTCTATGGCTACACCTTC

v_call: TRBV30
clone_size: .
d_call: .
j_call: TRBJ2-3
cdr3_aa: CAWRGRGPNTDTQYF
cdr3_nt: TGTGCCTGGAGGGGGCGGGGGCCTAACACAGATACGCAGTATTTT

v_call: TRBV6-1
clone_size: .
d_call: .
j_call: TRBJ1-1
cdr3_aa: CASSESGSIEAFF
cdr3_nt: TGTGCCAGCAGTGAAAGTGGGTCGATTGAAGCTTTCTTT

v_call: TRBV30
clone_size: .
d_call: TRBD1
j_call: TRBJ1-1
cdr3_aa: CARSGGGTEAFF
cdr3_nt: TGTGCCCGATCAGGGGGGGGCACTGAAGCTTTCTTT

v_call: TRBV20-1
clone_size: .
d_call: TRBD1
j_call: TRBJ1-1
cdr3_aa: CSGQDRGQMNTEAFF
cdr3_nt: TGCAGTGGTCAGGACAGGGGGCAAATGAACACTGAAGCTTTCTTT

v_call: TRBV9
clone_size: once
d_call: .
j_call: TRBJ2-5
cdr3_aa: CASSRNPSAPETQYF
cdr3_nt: TGTGCCAGCAGCAGAAATCCCTCGGCTCCCGAGACCCAGTACTTC

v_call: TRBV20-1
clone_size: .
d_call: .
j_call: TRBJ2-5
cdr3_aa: CSARMTTQETQYF
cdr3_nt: TGCAGTGCGCGCATGACAACTCAAGAGACCCAGTACTTC

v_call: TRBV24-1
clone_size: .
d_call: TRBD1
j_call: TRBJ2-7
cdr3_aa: CATSDTDRGYHEQYF
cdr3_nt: TGTGCCACCAGTGACACCGACAGGGGGTACCACGAGCAGTACTTC

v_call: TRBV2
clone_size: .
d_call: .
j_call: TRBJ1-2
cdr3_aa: CASSEALGYGYTF
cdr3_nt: TGTGCCAGCAGTGAAGCGCTTGGGTATGGCTACACCTTC

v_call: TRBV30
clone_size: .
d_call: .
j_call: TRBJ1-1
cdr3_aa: CAWKRGRESTEAFF
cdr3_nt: TGTGCCTGGAAACGGGGCAGGGAAAGCACTGAAGCTTTCTTT

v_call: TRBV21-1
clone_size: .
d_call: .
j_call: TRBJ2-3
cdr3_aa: CASSKGGGSTDTQYF
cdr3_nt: TGTGCCAGCAGCAAAGGGGGCGGTAGCACAGATACGCAGTATTTT

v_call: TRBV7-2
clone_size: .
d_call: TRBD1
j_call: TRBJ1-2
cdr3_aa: CASSLGRGRVSYTF
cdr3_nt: TGTGCCAGCAGCTTAGGCAGGGGGCGCGTAAGCTACACCTTC

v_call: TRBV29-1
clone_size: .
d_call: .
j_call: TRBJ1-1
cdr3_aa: CSVYPEAFF
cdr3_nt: TGCAGCGTTTACCCTGAAGCTTTCTTT

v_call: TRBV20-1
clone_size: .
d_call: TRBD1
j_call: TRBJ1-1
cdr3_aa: CSLEGGATGSTEAFF
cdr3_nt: TGCAGTCTGGAAGGGGGCGCGACGGGGAGCACTGAAGCTTTCTTT

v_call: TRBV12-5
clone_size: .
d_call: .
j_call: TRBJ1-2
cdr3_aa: CASGLMQGHGYTF
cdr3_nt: TGTGCTAGTGGTTTGATGCAGGGCCATGGCTACACCTTC

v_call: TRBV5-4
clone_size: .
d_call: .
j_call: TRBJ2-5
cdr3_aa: CASSLGGDSWGETQYF
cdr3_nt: TGTGCCAGCAGCTTGGGAGGAGACAGCTGGGGGGAGACCCAGTACTTC

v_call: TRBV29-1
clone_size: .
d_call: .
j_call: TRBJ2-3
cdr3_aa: CSASEILGADTQYF
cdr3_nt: TGCAGCGCTTCCGAGATCCTTGGGGCAGATACGCAGTATTTT

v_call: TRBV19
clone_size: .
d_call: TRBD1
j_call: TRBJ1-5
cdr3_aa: CASSQGGSGNQPQHF
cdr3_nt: TGTGCCAGTAGTCAGGGGGGAAGCGGCAATCAGCCCCAGCATTTT

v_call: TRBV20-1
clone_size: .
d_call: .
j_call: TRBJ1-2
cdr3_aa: CSARSVSDYGYTF
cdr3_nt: TGCAGTGCGAGAAGCGTTAGCGACTATGGCTACACCTTC

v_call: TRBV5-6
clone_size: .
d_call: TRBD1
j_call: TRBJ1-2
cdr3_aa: CASSLQGARGYTF
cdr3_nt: TGTGCCAGCAGCTTACAGGGGGCTCGGGGCTACACCTTC

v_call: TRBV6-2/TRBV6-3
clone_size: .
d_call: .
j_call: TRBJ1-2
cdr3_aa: CASTFARGGARDYGYTF
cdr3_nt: TGTGCCAGCACTTTCGCCCGTGGGGGCGCCCGGGACTATGGCTACACCTTC

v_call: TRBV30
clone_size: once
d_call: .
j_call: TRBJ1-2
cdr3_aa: CAWSVGFGEPDYGYTF
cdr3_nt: TGTGCCTGGAGTGTCGGCTTCGGGGAGCCCGACTATGGCTACACCTTC

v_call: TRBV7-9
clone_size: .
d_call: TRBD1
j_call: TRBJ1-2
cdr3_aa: CASSLDGTGGGYTF
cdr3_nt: TGTGCCAGCAGCTTAGATGGGACAGGTGGCGGCTACACCTTC

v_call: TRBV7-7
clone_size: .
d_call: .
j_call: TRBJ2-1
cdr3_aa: CASSLTDAYNEQFF
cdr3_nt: TGTGCTAGCAGCTTAACAGATGCCTACAATGAGCAGTTCTTC

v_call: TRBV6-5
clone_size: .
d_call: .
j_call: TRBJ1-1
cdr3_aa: CASQGQLNTEAFF
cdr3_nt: TGTGCCAGCCAAGGGCAATTGAACACTGAAGCTTTCTTT

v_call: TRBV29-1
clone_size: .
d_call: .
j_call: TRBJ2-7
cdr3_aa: CSVEDTGSEQYF
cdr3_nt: TGCAGCGTTGAAGACACAGGGAGCGAGCAGTACTTC

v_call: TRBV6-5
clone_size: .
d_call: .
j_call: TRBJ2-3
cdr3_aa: CASSYSLSAGDTDTQYF
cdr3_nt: TGTGCCAGCAGTTACTCGCTTTCGGCAGGGGACACAGATACGCAGTATTTT

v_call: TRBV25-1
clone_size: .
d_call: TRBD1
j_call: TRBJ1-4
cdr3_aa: CASSEAGTENEKLFF
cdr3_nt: TGTGCCAGCAGTGAGGCCGGGACAGAGAATGAAAAACTGTTTTTT